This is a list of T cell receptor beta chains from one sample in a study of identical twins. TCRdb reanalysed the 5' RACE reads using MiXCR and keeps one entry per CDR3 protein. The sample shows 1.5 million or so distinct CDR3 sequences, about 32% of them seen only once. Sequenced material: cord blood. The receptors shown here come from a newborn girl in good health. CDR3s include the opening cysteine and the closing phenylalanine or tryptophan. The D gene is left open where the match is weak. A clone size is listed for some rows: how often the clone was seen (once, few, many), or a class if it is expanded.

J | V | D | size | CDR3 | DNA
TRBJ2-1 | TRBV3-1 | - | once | CASSQDGRRTNEQFF | TGTGCCAGCAGCCAAGATGGGAGACGGACCAATGAGCAGTTCTTC
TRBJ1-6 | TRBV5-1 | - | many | CASSSRQQLYNSPLHF | TGCGCCAGCAGCTCGCGACAGCAGCTCTATAATTCACCCCTCCACTTT
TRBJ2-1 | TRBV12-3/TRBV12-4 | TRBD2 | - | CASSLILPGLAGGPGDNEQLF | TGTGCCAGCAGTTTAATTCTCCCCGGACTAGCGGGAGGGCCCGGCGACAATGAGCAGTTATTC
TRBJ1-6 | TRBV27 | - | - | CASSTVRGGRYNSPLHF | TGTGCCAGCAGCACCGTCCGAGGGGGGAGGTATAATTCACCCCTCCACTTT
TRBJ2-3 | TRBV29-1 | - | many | CSVGPSGTSTDTQYF | TGCAGCGTTGGACCCTCCGGGACTAGCACAGATACGCAGTATTTT
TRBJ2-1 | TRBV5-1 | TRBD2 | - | CASSLMGLAGGGSYNEQFF | TGCGCCAGCAGCTTGATGGGACTAGCGGGAGGGGGGTCCTACAATGAGCAGTTCTTC
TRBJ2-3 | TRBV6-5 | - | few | CASSSTFFSTDTQYF | TGTGCCAGCAGTTCTACTTTCTTTAGCACAGATACGCAGTATTTT
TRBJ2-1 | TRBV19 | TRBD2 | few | CASSLGSLGRGSSYNEQFF | TGTGCCAGTAGTTTAGGTAGTCTGGGGCGGGGGAGCTCCTACAATGAGCAGTTCTTC
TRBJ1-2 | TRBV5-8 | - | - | CASSLWGDGGFDGYTF | TGTGCCAGCAGCTTGTGGGGGGACGGAGGGTTCGATGGCTACACCTTC
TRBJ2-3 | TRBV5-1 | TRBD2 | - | CASSRGGLAVSSTDTQYF | TGCGCCAGCAGCCGGGGGGGACTAGCGGTTTCTAGCACAGATACGCAGTATTTT
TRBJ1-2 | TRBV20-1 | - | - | CSAREGQIYGYTF | TGCAGTGCTAGAGAAGGGCAGATCTATGGCTACACCTTC
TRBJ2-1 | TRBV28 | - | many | CASTLGGLPYNEQFF | TGTGCCAGCACCCTTGGGGGGTTACCATACAATGAGCAGTTCTTC
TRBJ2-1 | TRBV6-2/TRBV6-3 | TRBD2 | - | CASSPTSGNNEQFF | TGTGCCAGCAGCCCGACTAGCGGTAACAATGAGCAGTTCTTC
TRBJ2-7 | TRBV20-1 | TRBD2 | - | CSERASGNEQYF | TGCAGCGAAAGGGCTAGCGGGAACGAGCAGTACTTC
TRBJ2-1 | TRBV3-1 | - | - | CASRPRPQGSFYNEQFF | TGTGCCAGCCGCCCGCGCCCCCAGGGGTCCTTCTACAATGAGCAGTTCTTC
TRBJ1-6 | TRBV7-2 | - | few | CASNAREGNSPLHF | TGTGCCAGCAACGCGAGGGAGGGTAATTCACCCCTCCACTTT
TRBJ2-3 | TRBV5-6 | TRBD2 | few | CASSLIGLARPTDTQYF | TGTGCCAGCAGCTTGATTGGACTAGCGCGACCCACAGATACGCAGTATTTT
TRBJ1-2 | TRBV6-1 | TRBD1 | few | CASLPTGRDGYTF | TGTGCCAGCCTCCCGACAGGGAGAGATGGCTACACCTTC
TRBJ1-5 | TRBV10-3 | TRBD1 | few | CAISDRLQTGAHQPQHF | TGTGCCATCAGTGACCGACTACAGACAGGGGCCCATCAGCCCCAGCATTTT
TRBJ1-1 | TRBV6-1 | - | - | CASSEYISSSEAFF | TGTGCCAGCAGTGAATATATTAGCTCGTCTGAAGCTTTCTTT
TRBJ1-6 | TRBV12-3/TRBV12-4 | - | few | CASSFAGSYNSPLHF | TGTGCCAGCAGTTTTGCGGGGTCCTATAATTCACCCCTCCACTTT
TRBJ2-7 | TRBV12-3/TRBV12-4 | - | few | CASSGKTEQYF | TGTGCCAGCAGTGGGAAGACCGAGCAGTACTTC
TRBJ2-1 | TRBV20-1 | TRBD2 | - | CSASPHRGGSSYNEQFF | TGCAGTGCTAGCCCCCACCGGGGAGGGAGCTCCTACAATGAGCAGTTCTTC
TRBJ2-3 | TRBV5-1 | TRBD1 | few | CASSLSPGGKDTQYF | TGCGCCAGCAGCTTGTCGCCAGGGGGCAAAGATACGCAGTATTTT
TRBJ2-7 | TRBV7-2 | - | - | CASSVRTPSSYEQYF | TGTGCCAGCAGCGTCCGGACGCCCAGCTCCTACGAGCAGTACTTC
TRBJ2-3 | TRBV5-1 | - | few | CASSASAVADTQYF | TGCGCCAGCAGCGCAAGCGCGGTCGCAGATACGCAGTATTTT
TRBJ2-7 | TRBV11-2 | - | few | CASSLGPTHEQYF | TGTGCCAGCAGCCTCGGTCCGACCCACGAGCAGTACTTC
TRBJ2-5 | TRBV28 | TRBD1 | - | CASSFPSPGGERYF | TGTGCCAGCAGTTTCCCCTCCCCAGGGGGCGAGCGGTACTTC
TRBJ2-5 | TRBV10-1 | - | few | CASSRRVRETQYF | TGCGCCAGCAGTCGTCGGGTTAGGGAGACCCAGTACTTC
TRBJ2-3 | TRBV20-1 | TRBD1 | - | CSASNRGRTDTQYF | TGCAGTGCTAGTAACAGGGGGCGCACAGATACGCAGTATTTT
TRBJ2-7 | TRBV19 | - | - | CASSSPGKGEQYF | TGTGCCAGTAGCAGCCCCGGGAAGGGCGAGCAGTACTTC
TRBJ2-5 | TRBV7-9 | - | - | CASSLGLTRDQYNEQYF | TGTGCCAGCAGCTTAGGTCTGACCCGCGACCAGTACAATGAGCAGTACTTC
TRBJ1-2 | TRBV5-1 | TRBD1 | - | CASSVDRAHGYTF | TGCGCCAGCAGCGTGGACAGGGCTCATGGCTACACCTTC
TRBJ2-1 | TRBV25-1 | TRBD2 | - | CASSVLTTSGHNEQFF | TGTGCCAGCAGTGTACTGACGACTAGCGGACACAATGAGCAGTTCTTC
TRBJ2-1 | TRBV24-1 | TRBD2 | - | CATSDPGLAKHNEQFF | TGTGCCACCAGTGATCCGGGACTAGCTAAACACAATGAGCAGTTCTTC
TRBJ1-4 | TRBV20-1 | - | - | CSARVGNRVNEKLFF | TGCAGTGCTAGAGTGGGGAACCGGGTGAATGAAAAACTGTTTTTT
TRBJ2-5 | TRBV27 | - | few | CASSPTPGPIVPETQYF | TGTGCCAGCAGTCCGACCCCAGGGCCGATAGTTCCGGAGACCCAGTACTTC
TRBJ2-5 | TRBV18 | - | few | CASSPGTREVEQYF | TGTGCCAGCTCACCTGGGACGAGGGAGGTGGAGCAGTACTTC
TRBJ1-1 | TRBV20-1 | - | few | CSARAQRSTEAFF | TGCAGTGCTAGGGCCCAAAGGTCCACTGAAGCTTTCTTT
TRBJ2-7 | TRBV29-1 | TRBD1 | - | CSAHGQGVYEQYF | TGCAGCGCCCACGGACAGGGCGTTTACGAGCAGTACTTC
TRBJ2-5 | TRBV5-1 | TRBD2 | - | CASSPRVRAGGVQETQYF | TGCGCCAGCAGCCCGCGCGTGCGAGCGGGAGGAGTCCAAGAGACCCAGTACTTC
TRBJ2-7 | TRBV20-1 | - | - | CSAALTGRVNEQYF | TGCAGTGCTGCCCTGACAGGAAGGGTCAATGAGCAGTACTTC
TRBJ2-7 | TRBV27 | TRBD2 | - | CASSNQRGYNEQYF | TGTGCCAGCAGTAACCAGCGGGGCTACAATGAGCAGTACTTC
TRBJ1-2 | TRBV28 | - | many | CASSLQGIYGYTF | TGTGCCAGCAGTTTACAGGGGATATATGGCTACACCTTC
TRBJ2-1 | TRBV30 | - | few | CAWSKRGGAYNEQFF | TGTGCCTGGAGTAAGAGGGGGGGTGCCTACAATGAGCAGTTCTTC
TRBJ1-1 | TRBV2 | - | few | CASSRSGRNTEAFF | TGTGCCAGCAGTCGGTCCGGGAGGAACACTGAAGCTTTCTTT
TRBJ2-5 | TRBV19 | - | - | CASSTGDQETQYF | TGTGCCAGTAGTACCGGGGACCAAGAGACCCAGTACTTC
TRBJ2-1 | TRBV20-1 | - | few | CSVQIGGGYNEQFF | TGCAGTGTACAGATTGGTGGGGGCTACAATGAGCAGTTCTTC
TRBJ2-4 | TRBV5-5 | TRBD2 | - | CASSRGLADFHSIAKNIQYF | TGTGCCAGCAGTCGGGGACTAGCGGATTTTCACTCGATAGCCAAAAACATTCAGTACTTC
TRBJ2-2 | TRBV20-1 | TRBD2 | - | CSAPPAGDFTGELFF | TGCAGTGCTCCCCCCGCGGGGGACTTCACCGGGGAGCTGTTTTTT
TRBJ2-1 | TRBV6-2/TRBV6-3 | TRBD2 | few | CASSYLSRLARSYNEQFF | TGTGCCAGCAGTTACCTCTCTCGACTAGCACGCTCCTACAATGAGCAGTTCTTC
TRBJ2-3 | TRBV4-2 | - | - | CASSQGSPLGVDTQYF | TGTGCCAGCAGCCAAGGCTCGCCCCTCGGAGTGGATACGCAGTATTTT
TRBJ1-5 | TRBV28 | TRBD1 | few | CASSLSGQENSNQPQHF | TGTGCCAGCAGTTTATCGGGACAGGAGAATAGCAATCAGCCCCAGCATTTT
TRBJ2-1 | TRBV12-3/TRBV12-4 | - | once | CASTPTSGRTNEQFF | TGTGCCAGCACCCCGACTAGTGGGAGAACGAATGAGCAGTTCTTC